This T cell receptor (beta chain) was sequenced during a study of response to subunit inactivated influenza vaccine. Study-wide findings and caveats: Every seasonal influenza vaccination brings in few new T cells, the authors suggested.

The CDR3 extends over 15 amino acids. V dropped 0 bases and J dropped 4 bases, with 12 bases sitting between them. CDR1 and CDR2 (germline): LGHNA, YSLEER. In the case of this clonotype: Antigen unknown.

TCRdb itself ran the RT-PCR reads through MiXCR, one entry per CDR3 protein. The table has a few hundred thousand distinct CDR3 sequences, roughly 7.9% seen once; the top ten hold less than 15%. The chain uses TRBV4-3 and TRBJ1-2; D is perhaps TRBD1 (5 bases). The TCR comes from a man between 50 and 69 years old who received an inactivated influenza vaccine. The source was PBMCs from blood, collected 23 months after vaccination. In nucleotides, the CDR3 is TGCGCCAGCAGCCAAGAGGGACGGGCCCTCTATGGCTACACCTTC. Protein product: CASSQEGRALYGYTF.